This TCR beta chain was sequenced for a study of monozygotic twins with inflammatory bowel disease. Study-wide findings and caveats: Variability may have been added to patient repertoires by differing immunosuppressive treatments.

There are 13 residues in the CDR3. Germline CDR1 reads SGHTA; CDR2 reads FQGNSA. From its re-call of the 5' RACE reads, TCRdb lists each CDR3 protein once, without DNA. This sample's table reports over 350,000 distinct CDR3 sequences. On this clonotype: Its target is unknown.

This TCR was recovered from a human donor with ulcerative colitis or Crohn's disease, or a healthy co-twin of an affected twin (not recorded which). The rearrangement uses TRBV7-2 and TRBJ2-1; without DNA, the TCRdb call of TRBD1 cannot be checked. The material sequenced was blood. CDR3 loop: CASTGTPGNEQFF.